This TCR beta chain stems from a study of PD-L1 blockade in urothelial cancer. Study summary: Median blood clonality was 0.080, with tens of thousands of unique TCRs.

Germline V gene sequence: CDR1 GTSNPN, CDR2 SVGIG (reference sequence). CDR3 length: 15 amino acids. Trimming removed 0 bases from V and 4 bases from J, with 13 bases in between. Libraries were prepared by immunoSEQ multiplex PCR; TCRdb keeps only in-frame clonotypes and omits some of them. The sample comprises more than 45,000 clones, 75% to 90% of which are singletons, and 16% rests with the top ten. V and J are TRBV30 and TRBJ1-5, with D tentatively TRBD1 (6 bases). The specimen comprised PBMCs, sampled around atezolizumab (anti-PD-L1) treatment. The clonotype was recovered from a man in his fifties or sixties with urothelial cancer. DNA for the CDR3: TGTGCCTGGAGTGTAGGGACGACAGGTAATCAGCCCCAGCATTTT. Amino acid sequence: CAWSVGTTGNQPQHF.